Following are 7 T cell receptor beta chains from one sample sequenced in a study of T-cell memory formation after mild COVID-19. TCRdb re-called the 5' RACE reads through MiXCR, storing one row per CDR3 protein. The sample has about 540,000 distinct CDR3 sequences, 20% seen once. Sequencing was done on a sample of PBMCs or a T cell subset sorted from them (not recorded which). The receptor set was obtained from an adult woman who had mild COVID-19 (a few samples of this study predate the infection). Cell type and time point are not known.

This clonotype was seen only a few times. In nucleotides, the CDR3 is TGTGCCAGCAGCCCGGTAGGGCTTAATGAAAAACTGTTTTTT. Encoded protein: CASSPVGLNEKLFF. This chain joins TRBV7-9 and TRBJ1-4; D remains unclear. The germline V and J ends were trimmed by 5 bases and 4 bases, with 11 bases remaining between them. Germline V CDR1 and CDR2: SEHNR, FQNEAQ (reference sequence). This CDR3 has 14 residues.

The chain joins TRBV6-2 or TRBV6-3 to TRBJ2-7; possible D gene TRBD2, 6 bases. Germline CDR1 and CDR2: MNHEY and SVGEGT. This CDR3 spans 14 amino acids. V lost 6 bases and J 7 bases, leaving 19 bases between the germline ends. CDR3 sequence: CASSPGTLLEEQYF. The CDR3 region has the DNA TGTGCCAGCAGCCCTGGGACTCTTCTTGAAGAGCAGTACTTC.

The CDR3 loop is CASSPNPGQNTEAFF. The CDR3 coding sequence is TGTGCCAGCAGCCCCAACCCCGGACAGAACACTGAAGCTTTCTTT. The chain couples TRBV7-3 to TRBJ1-1; TRBD1 is a possible D gene (5 bases). The CDR3 consists of 15 residues. V lost 5 bases, J lost 1 base, and 14 bases lay in between. CDR1 and CDR2 (germline): SGHTA, FQGTGA.

The chain uses TRBV29-1 and TRBJ2-2; D possibly matches TRBD1 or TRBD2 (5 bases each). V lost 1 base to trimming and J lost 4 bases, with 16 bases between them. The CDR3 is 16 amino acids. The germline CDR1 and CDR2 sequences are SQVTM and ANQGSEA. The DNA of the CDR3 is TGCAGCGTTGAAGTTTTGGGGGTCGGGCTCACCGGGGAGCTGTTTTTT. Translation: CSVEVLGVGLTGELFF.

A few counts support this clonotype. This chain uses TRBV24-1 with TRBJ2-5; no clear D. This CDR3 spans 13 amino acids. Germline V gives CDR1 KGHDR, CDR2 SFDVKD. The V end lost 9 bases, the J end lost 5 bases, and 15 bases lay between the germline ends. The CDR3: CATAAQSSETQYF. In DNA form, the CDR3 reads TGTGCCACCGCGGCCCAGAGTTCGGAGACCCAGTACTTC.

The rearrangement uses TRBV7-2 and TRBJ2-7; TRBD2 is a possible D gene (5 bases). The germline V gene encodes CDR1 SGHTA and CDR2 FQGNSA. The CDR3 loop spans 16 amino acids. V was trimmed by 1 base and J by 2 bases, leaving 15 bases between them. CDR3 loop: CASSLELARRPYEQYF. The DNA of the CDR3 is TGTGCCAGCAGCTTAGAGTTAGCGAGACGGCCCTACGAGCAGTACTTC.

This clonotype was seen ten or more times. The chain joins TRBV14 to TRBJ1-2; 7 bases are shared with TRBD1. J lost 4 bases, V lost 4 bases, and 3 bases had no gene match. Germline-derived CDR1 and CDR2 are SGHDN and FVKESK. The CDR3 length is 13 residues. CDR3 protein: CASSRGGGYGYTF. The CDR3 region has the DNA TGTGCCAGCAGCCGAGGGGGCGGCTATGGCTACACCTTC.